Each of the 9 T cell receptor beta chains below was sequenced from the same sample in a study of blood T cells in healthy people across ages (dated by TCRdb to between 2015 and 2016). Library preparation was by 5' RACE. The sequencer listed for this sample is Illumina HiSeq 2500. A second PCR of roughly 6 to 11 cycles was run with a J-beta primer mix and a sample-barcoded 5' primer. Using fastp at Q25 and MiXCR, TCRdb reprocessed the public reads and kept productive beta chains. A single entry per CDR3 protein holds the most common genes and DNA from its merged rows. Here the sample has about 1,400,000 distinct CDR3 sequences; around 39% occur a single time. Less than 8% of the sample belongs to the ten largest clones. Sequencing input: blood. All receptors come from a woman between 18 and 30 years old in good health.

The chain employs TRBV4-1 and TRBJ2-7; tentatively, D is TRBD1 or TRBD2 (5 bases each). The V end lost 3 bases, the J end lost 0 bases, and 18 bases lay between the germline ends. The CDR3 loop spans 17 amino acids. Germline V gives CDR1 MGHRA, CDR2 YSYEKL. As DNA, the CDR3 is TGCGCCAGCAGCCAGGAGAGAATGGGACCGTCCTCCTACGAGCAGTACTTC. Translation: CASSQERMGPSSYEQYF.

For the CDR3, the DNA is TGCAGCTCGATATCCGGGGGCAACTATGGCTACACCTTC. Translating it yields CSSISGGNYGYTF. This chain uses TRBV29-1 with TRBJ1-2; D might be TRBD1 (6 bases). Germline loops: CDR1 SQVTM, CDR2 ANQGSEA. Trimming removed 8 bases at V and 2 bases at J, with 15 bases between. The CDR3 consists of 13 residues.

The rearrangement uses TRBV20-1 and TRBJ1-2; D is possibly TRBD1 (6 bases). This CDR3 contains 13 residues. V lost 1 base and J 5 bases, leaving 11 bases between the germline ends. Germline CDR1 is DFQATT and CDR2 is SNEGSKA (reference sequence). CDR3 sequence (DNA): TGCAGTGCTAGAGGACAGGTGGAGTATGGCTACACCTTC. It yields the protein CSARGQVEYGYTF.

The rearrangement links TRBV20-1 to TRBJ2-7, with 8 nucleotides matching TRBD2. V lost 1 base and J lost 3; bases outside the gene matches: 5. From germline, CDR1 is DFQATT and CDR2 SNEGSKA (reference sequence). The CDR3 has 14 residues. The chain's CDR3 is CSARVAGRLYEQYF. The CDR3 coding sequence is TGCAGTGCTAGAGTAGCGGGACGACTCTACGAGCAGTACTTC.

The table lists this clonotype with a few counts. The gene calls are TRBV12-5 and TRBJ2-1; 7 bases map to TRBD2. The germline V gene encodes CDR1 LGHNT and CDR2 FRNRAP. The CDR3 is made up of 17 amino acids. V dropped 0 bases and J dropped 9; count of bases not matched to a gene: 14. The CDR3 here is CASGLVSGAPFPGEQFF. In nucleotides, the CDR3 is TGTGCTAGTGGTTTGGTGAGCGGGGCTCCGTTTCCGGGTGAGCAGTTCTTC.

The chain recombines TRBV2 with TRBJ2-1; unclear D gene. The germline gives CDR1 SNHLY, CDR2 FYNNEI. Trimming took off 7 bases at V and 4 bases at J, with 11 bases between the two ends. This CDR3 spans 13 amino acids. In DNA form, the CDR3 reads TGTGCCAGCAATATTGACTCTTACAATGAGCAGTTCTTC. Its translation: CASNIDSYNEQFF.

This clonotype has just a few counts. This sequence joins TRBV10-3 and TRBJ1-2; TRBD1 agrees at 9 bases. Losses at the gene ends were 6 bases for V and 8 bases for J; bases not matched to a gene: 10. This CDR3 region has 14 residues. CDR1 and CDR2 (germline): ENHRY, SYGVKD. This chain's CDR3 is CAISPGQGVEGYTF. The CDR3 bases are TGTGCCATCAGCCCGGGACAGGGTGTTGAGGGCTACACCTTC.

V and J are TRBV27 and TRBJ2-4; 9 bases match TRBD1. The assigned J gene may be wrong: the sequence end matches TRBJ2-7 better. The CDR3 is made up of 15 amino acids. Germline CDR1 and CDR2: MNHEY and SMNVEV (reference sequence). The CDR3 loop is CASSLYRDRENEQYF. The CDR3 DNA reads TGTGCCAGCAGTTTATATCGGGACAGGGAGAACGAGCAGTACTTC.

This sequence joins TRBV4-1 and TRBJ1-1; D not certain. Trimming stripped 0 bases from V and 1 base from J, with 6 bases between. Germline-derived CDR1 and CDR2 are MGHRA and YSYEKL. CDR3 length: 14 residues. DNA of the CDR3: TGCGCCAGCAGCCAAGATCTGCAGAACACTGAAGCTTTCTTT. It translates to CASSQDLQNTEAFF.